This TCR beta chain appears in the sequencing data of a study of read filtering for tumor transcriptome and immune sequencing. For the study at large: DNase treatment preceded whole-transcriptome library preparation.

This clonotype was observed many times. The CDR3 has 15 residues. The ends were cut back, 5 bases at V and 0 bases at J, with 12 bases in the middle. Germline V CDR1 and CDR2: MNHEY, SVGAGI. This library used roughly 400 ng RNA and molecular barcoded adaptors spanning alpha/delta and beta/gamma chains. From the reads, TCRdb called clonotypes with MiXCR, one entry per CDR3 protein. The data contain about 86,000 distinct CDR3 sequences, about 12% of them singletons. The chain carries TRBV6-5 and TRBJ2-3, with D possibly matching TRBD1 (5 bases). Sequencing input: a population of CD138-negative cells sorted from bone marrow. The source is a donor at least 40 years old with multiple myeloma. The CDR3 spells CASSPTGFSTDTQYF. The DNA of the CDR3 is TGTGCCAGCAGTCCTACAGGCTTTAGCACAGATACGCAGTATTTT.